The 30 T cell receptor beta chains below all came from one sample that was sequenced in a study of regulatory T cells in long-lasting Graves disease. Described time point: newly diagnosed GD, antithyroid drugs for less than 3 months. Isolated PBMC RNA provided the starting material for the TCR library. With iRepertoire HTBI primers and Arm-PCR of CDR3 regions, TCR beta libraries were built. One entry per CDR3 protein results from TCRdb running MiXCR on the multiplex PCR reads. The repertoire has around 330,000 distinct CDR3 sequences, 18% of them found once; the top ten carry 35% to 45%. The sequences come from peripheral blood mononuclear cells (PBMCs), collected at new diagnosis, from a patient treated with antithyroid drugs. The source of these receptors is a female donor with Graves disease.

This clonotype appeared many times. The chain couples TRBV27 to TRBJ2-7, with 8 bases matching TRBD1. The CDR3 runs 15 residues. CDR1 is MNHEY and CDR2 is SMNVEV in the germline V gene (reference sequence). J was trimmed by 6 bases and V by 0 bases; bases with no gene match: 7. This CDR3 reads CASSLSLQGAPEQYF. DNA for the CDR3: TGTGCCAGCAGTTTATCCCTCCAGGGGGCTCCCGAGCAGTACTTC.

The gene calls are TRBV28 and TRBJ1-5; 7 bases map to TRBD1. The CDR3 is 15 amino acids. Germline V lookup: CDR1 MDHEN, CDR2 SYDVKM. V lost 5 bases and J lost 3; bases outside the gene matches: 7. CDR3 amino acids: CASSTRQGSNQPQHF. The DNA of the CDR3 is TGTGCCAGCAGTACGAGACAGGGTTCCAATCAGCCCCAGCATTTT.

This clonotype occurred many times. The gene calls are TRBV28 and TRBJ2-3; no clear D gene. Trimming stripped 6 bases from V and 10 bases from J, with 14 bases between. Germline V gene data show CDR1 as MDHEN and CDR2 as SYDVKM. The CDR3 is made up of 12 amino acids. DNA of the CDR3: TGTGCCAGCAGCCCTCGGTTGGTCCCGCAGTATTTT. As protein: CASSPRLVPQYF.

This clonotype appeared many times. The V gene is TRBV19, the J gene TRBJ2-3, with D possibly called TRBD1 or TRBD2 (5 bases each). The CDR3 runs 13 residues. V lost 10 bases and J 2 bases, leaving 13 bases between the germline ends. Per germline, CDR1 LNHDA and CDR2 SQIVND (reference sequence). CDR3 protein: CAIGTGLTDTQYF. The CDR3, as DNA: TGTGCCATCGGGACGGGGCTCACAGATACGCAGTATTTT.

This clonotype was seen many times. The chain links TRBV19 to TRBJ1-2; the match to TRBD1 covers 9 bases. The V segment lost 9 bases and the J segment 7 bases; nucleotides outside the gene matches: 9. This CDR3 has 13 amino acids. The V gene's germline CDR1 is LNHDA and CDR2 SQIVND (reference sequence). Written as DNA, the CDR3 is TGTGCCAGCACCTTACAGGGGGCGGGTGGCTACACCTTC. Protein sequence: CASTLQGAGGYTF.

This clonotype showed up many times. The V call is TRBV28, the J call TRBJ1-4; maybe TRBD1 (5 bases). CDR1 is MDHEN and CDR2 is SYDVKM in the germline V gene. The CDR3 runs to 13 residues. Trimming removed 11 bases at V and 8 bases at J, with 18 bases between. The CDR3 DNA reads as TGTGCCTGGGGGGGGAGGAATGGCGAAAAACTGTTTTTT. The encoded protein is CAWGGRNGEKLFF.

In this sample, this clonotype turned up many times. The chain has TRBV29-1 and TRBJ2-3; D might be TRBD1 or TRBD2, each matching 6 bases. The germline V and J ends were trimmed by 3 bases and 3 bases, with 13 bases remaining between them. From germline, CDR1 is SQVTM and CDR2 ANQGSEA. The CDR3 runs to 14 residues. The CDR3 region is CSVDGGLVTDTQYF. The DNA for the CDR3 is TGCAGCGTTGATGGGGGGCTAGTAACAGATACGCAGTATTTT.

This clonotype was recorded a few times. The chain uses TRBV5-1 and TRBJ2-3, with unresolved D. CDR1 and CDR2 (germline): SGHRS, YFSETQ. The CDR3 consists of 14 residues. V was trimmed by 3 bases and J by 9 bases, leaving 17 bases between them. In nucleotides, the CDR3 is TGCGCCAGCAGCTCTCGCGGTAGTGAAGGGACGCAGTATTTT. This gives the protein CASSSRGSEGTQYF.

Many counts were recorded for this clonotype. This sequence joins TRBV28 and TRBJ1-3; 7 positions match TRBD1. Trimming removed 6 bases from V and 2 bases from J; junction bases left unmatched: 4. CDR1 is MDHEN and CDR2 is SYDVKM in the germline V gene. The CDR3 consists of 14 residues. For the CDR3, the DNA is TGTGCCAGCAGAGAGACAGGGACTGGAAACACCATATATTTT. Residues: CASRETGTGNTIYF.

This clonotype was recorded many times. The chain is built from TRBV6-1 and TRBJ1-4; D is ambiguous. In germline, CDR1 is MNHNS, CDR2 SASEGT. The ends were cut back, 2 bases at V and 0 bases at J, with 10 bases in the middle. The CDR3 is 16 residues long. The CDR3 DNA reads TGTGCCAGCAGTGAATACGGGATGGCAACTAATGAAAAACTGTTTTTT. Its translation: CASSEYGMATNEKLFF.

This clonotype was observed at least ten times. The chain joins TRBV6-5 to TRBJ2-7; D gene uncertain. The CDR3 loop spans 12 amino acids. CDR1 MNHEY and CDR2 SVGAGI come from the germline V gene. V dropped 2 bases and J dropped 5 bases, with 7 bases sitting between them. CDR3 region: CASSYNDHEQYF. The CDR3 DNA follows: TGTGCCAGCAGTTACAATGATCACGAGCAGTACTTC.

This clonotype came up many times. The J gene is TRBJ1-4, the V gene TRBV12-3 or TRBV12-4, with D possibly TRBD1 on 5 matching bases. The ends were cut back, 5 bases at V and 8 bases at J, with 18 bases in the middle. This CDR3 comprises 15 residues. The CDR3 DNA reads TGTGCCAGCAGTCCCAGGATGTGGGGCAGCGAAAAACTGTTTTTT. Translated, it gives CASSPRMWGSEKLFF.

In its sample, this clonotype was seen many times. The chain employs TRBV6-1 and TRBJ2-1; 8 positions agree with TRBD2. CDR1 and CDR2 from the germline V gene are MNHNS and SASEGT. There are 15 residues in the CDR3. Germline trimming cut 5 bases from V and 4 bases from J; bases unmatched to any gene: 7. The CDR3: CASSKSGSRYNEQFF. Written as DNA, the CDR3 is TGTGCCAGCAGTAAAAGCGGGAGTCGGTACAATGAGCAGTTCTTC.

This clonotype was detected ten times or more. This chain joins TRBV13 and TRBJ1-1, with D possibly TRBD1 on 6 matching bases. Trimming shortened V by 3 bases and J by 3 bases, and 14 bases separated the two germline ends. Germline values: CDR1 PRHDT, CDR2 FYEKMQ (reference sequence). The CDR3 has 15 residues. The DNA for the CDR3 is TGTGCCAGCAGCTTTCAGACAGGAGCATACACTGAAGCTTTCTTT. This translates into CASSFQTGAYTEAFF.

This clonotype was counted ten times or more. The chain couples TRBV6-1 to TRBJ1-4; D is ambiguous. The V gene's germline CDR1 is MNHNS and CDR2 SASEGT. Trimming took off 7 bases at V and 4 bases at J, with 16 bases between the two ends. This CDR3 spans 15 amino acids. In nucleotides, the CDR3 is TGTGCCAGCAACTCGATGGTGGGGATTAATGAAAAACTGTTTTTT. Amino acids: CASNSMVGINEKLFF.

The chain uses TRBV7-9 and TRBJ2-7, with a weak D call TRBD2 (6 bases). The CDR3 length is 15 residues. Trimming removed 6 bases from V and 0 bases from J, with 15 bases in between. The germline gives CDR1 SEHNR, CDR2 FQNEAQ (reference sequence). This chain's CDR3 is CASRPSGVSSYEQYF. The CDR3 bases are TGTGCCAGCAGACCGTCGGGGGTTAGCTCCTACGAGCAGTACTTC.

This clonotype was detected ten times or more. The chain recombines TRBV27 with TRBJ2-3, with D perhaps matching TRBD1 (7 bases). Germline CDR1 and CDR2: MNHEY and SMNVEV (reference sequence). V dropped 11 bases and J dropped 4 bases, with 19 bases sitting between them. The CDR3 length is 14 residues. Written as DNA, the CDR3 is TGTGCCGTCATGGAGGGGGCGCGGGCAGATACGCAGTATTTT. Its translation is CAVMEGARADTQYF.

In its sample, this clonotype was seen many times. The rearrangement links TRBV2 to TRBJ2-7; TRBD2 matches at 7 bases. Germline trimming cut 5 bases from V and 2 bases from J; bases unmatched to any gene: 3. Germline CDR1 reads SNHLY; CDR2 reads FYNNEI. The CDR3 has 13 amino acids. The CDR3, as DNA: TGTGCCAGCAGTTTGGGACTAACCTACGAGCAGTACTTC. Its protein product is CASSLGLTYEQYF.

The chain joins TRBV30 to TRBJ2-7; 14 nucleotides line up with TRBD2. The CDR3 has 17 residues. Trimming at V came to 0 bases and at J to 4 bases, leaving 8 bases not matched to a gene. Germline loops: CDR1 GTSNPN, CDR2 SVGIG (reference sequence). CDR3 sequence: CAWSVGTSGSVSYEQYF. In DNA form, the CDR3 reads TGTGCCTGGAGTGTTGGGACTAGCGGGAGTGTTAGTTACGAGCAGTACTTC.

Many counts were recorded for this clonotype. The chain is built from TRBV20-1 and TRBJ2-7; the match to TRBD2 covers 12 bases. Germline CDR1 and CDR2: DFQATT and SNEGSKA (reference sequence). V dropped 3 bases and J dropped 0; count of bases not matched to a gene: 9. This CDR3 has 17 amino acids. The CDR3 sequence is CSASPLAGGLFSYEQYF. The CDR3 DNA sequence: TGCAGTGCTAGTCCACTAGCGGGAGGCCTTTTCTCCTACGAGCAGTACTTC.

This clonotype showed up just once. With a far larger clone one base away, a read error is the likely cause. V and J are TRBV12-3 or TRBV12-4 and TRBJ2-7; D might be TRBD1 or TRBD2, each matching 5 bases. This CDR3 region has 14 residues. The V gene lost 10 bases and the J gene lost 7 bases, with 23 bases spanning the gap. CDR3 bases: TGTGCCACCCACAGGAGGTTCACTTACAATGAGCAGTACTTC. Encoded protein: CATHRRFTYNEQYF.

This clonotype was counted many times. This chain links TRBV6-5 with TRBJ2-5, with D possibly being TRBD1 (6 bases). Trimming took 2 bases from V and 5 from J, leaving 9 bases between them. CDR1 and CDR2 (germline): MNHEY, SVGAGI. The CDR3 is made up of 13 amino acids. The CDR3 region has the DNA TGTGCCAGCAGTTACCCAGGACAGGAGACCCAGTACTTC. Residues: CASSYPGQETQYF.

This chain joins TRBV24-1 and TRBJ2-3; D could derive from TRBD1 or TRBD2 (7 bases each). This CDR3 is 16 amino acids long. Trimming removed 5 bases from V and 4 bases from J, with 18 bases in between. From germline, CDR1 is KGHDR and CDR2 SFDVKD. Here the CDR3 reads CATSVGGGSLSDTQYF. CDR3 DNA sequence: TGTGCCACCAGTGTAGGGGGCGGGAGTTTGTCAGATACGCAGTATTTT.

This chain connects TRBV25-1 to TRBJ2-3, with D possibly matching TRBD2 (5 bases). Trimming stripped 5 bases from V and 3 bases from J, with 12 bases between. The CDR3 totals 14 residues. From germline, CDR1 is MGHDK and CDR2 SYGVNS. DNA for the CDR3: TGTGCCAGCAGTTCCGCGGGCTTTACAGATACGCAGTATTTT. Translating gives CASSSAGFTDTQYF.

The rearrangement joins TRBV27 to TRBJ2-7; 9 nucleotides match TRBD1. The germline CDR1 and CDR2 sequences are MNHEY and SMNVEV (reference sequence). V lost 4 bases and J lost 2; bases outside the gene matches: 9. The CDR3 length is 16 residues. CDR3 coding DNA: TGTGCCAGCAGTTCCACCGGGACAGGGAGGACCTACGAGCAGTACTTC. It is translated as CASSSTGTGRTYEQYF.

This clonotype was found many times. The chain employs TRBV12-3 or TRBV12-4 and TRBJ1-1, with 7 bases that match TRBD1. J lost 4 bases, V lost 1 base, and 6 bases had no gene match. The CDR3 sequence is 15 residues long. The CDR3 sequence: CASSLVRGLGTEAFF. The CDR3 DNA is TGTGCCAGCAGTTTAGTTAGGGGGCTTGGCACTGAAGCTTTCTTT.

This clonotype was seen once. This likely traces to a read error, being one base from a far larger clone. V gene TRBV2 combines with J gene TRBJ2-3; TRBD1 matches 7 bases. The end of the DNA is better explained by TRBJ2-7, so the J call may be wrong. The V gene's germline CDR1 is SNHLY and CDR2 FYNNEI. The CDR3 runs 12 residues. CDR3 bases: TGTGTCAGCAGGGACAGCCCCTACGAGCAGTACTTC. It translates to CVSRDSPYEQYF.

This clonotype appeared a few times. The J gene is TRBJ2-1, the V gene TRBV5-1; 11 nucleotides align to TRBD2. The CDR3 spans 16 residues. V was pared by 5 bases and J by 7 bases, with 11 bases of the junction left unmatched. Germline CDR1 is SGHRS and CDR2 is YFSETQ. The CDR3 loop reads CASSSLLAGVSNEQFF. In nucleotides, the CDR3 is TGCGCCAGCAGTTCACTACTAGCGGGAGTCTCAAATGAGCAGTTCTTC. Supplemented by reference TRBV5-1 and TRBJ2-1, the full variable domain reads KAGVTQTPRYLIKTRGQQVTLSCSPISGHRSVSWYQQTPGQGLQFLFEYFSETQRNKGNFPGRFSGRQFSNSRSEMNVSTLELGDSALYLCASSSLLAGVSNEQFFGPGTRLTVL.

J is TRBJ2-5 and V is TRBV3-1; TRBD2 is a possible D gene (6 bases). The CDR3 runs to 14 residues. Germline V lookup: CDR1 LGHDT, CDR2 YNNKEL (reference sequence). V lost 2 bases, J lost 3 bases, and 10 bases lay in between. DNA of the CDR3: TGTGCCAGCAGCCAACGCGGGACCAAAGAGACCCAGTACTTC. This gives the protein CASSQRGTKETQYF.

The chain links TRBV6-1 to TRBJ2-7; 8 positions agree with TRBD2. Losses at the gene ends were 7 bases for V and 6 bases for J; bases not matched to a gene: 5. This CDR3 comprises 12 residues. From germline, CDR1 is MNHNS and CDR2 SASEGT. CDR3 residues: CASIGLASEQYF. The CDR3 DNA sequence: TGTGCCAGCATTGGACTAGCTTCCGAGCAGTACTTC.